Shown below are 23 T cell receptor beta chains from a single sample sequenced in a study of CD8+CD57+ T cells in acquired aplastic anemia. Genomic DNA templated the TCR beta VDJ and CDR3 profiling. MiXCR, applied by TCRdb to the reads, yields one record per CDR3 protein. The table records 350,000 to 450,000 distinct CDR3 sequences, roughly 64% of them present only once. What was sequenced was sorted CD4+, CD8+, or CD8+CD57+ T cells (not recorded which) from PBMCs. The receptors derive from a human donor in good health, serving as a control.

The chain is built from TRBV7-8 and TRBJ2-7; D remains unclear. This CDR3 contains 15 residues. Germline V gene sequence: CDR1 SGHVS, CDR2 FQNEAQ. Trimming cost V 5 bases and J 13 bases, with 27 bases left between them. The CDR3, as DNA: TGTGCCAGCAGCCAGCCACTGGACGGTGGCTACACCTTCTACTTC. Amino acid sequence: CASSQPLDGGYTFYF.

Points on this clonotype: The conserved phenylalanine or tryptophan is not found at the CDR3 terminus, so this likely reflects a read error. It is unclear where the CDR3 begins or ends on the DNA, so no DNA is shown, and the CDR3 is as TCRdb lists it. The rearrangement joins TRBV9 to TRBJ2-7; no check of the table's D call, TRBD2, against the DNA was made. The CDR3 is 12 amino acids in total, end residues counted. The germline V gene encodes CDR1 SGDLS and CDR2 YYNGEE. This CDR3 is CASSTGAVDRYT.

V is TRBV9 and J is TRBJ1-1; no definite D call. The V and J ends lost 3 bases and 1 base respectively, with 13 bases between them. This CDR3 has 15 residues. The V gene's germline CDR1 is SGDLS and CDR2 YYNGEE. CDR3 in amino acids: CASSESEMANTEAFF. For the CDR3, the DNA is TGTGCCAGCAGCGAATCGGAGATGGCGAACACTGAAGCTTTCTTT.

CDR3 in amino acids: CASSASTLAYEQYF. Here the CDR3 DNA reads TGTGCCAGCAGCGCATCGACACTAGCCTACGAGCAGTACTTC. J is TRBJ2-7 and V is TRBV7-3; D possibly corresponds to TRBD2 (5 bases). The CDR3 spans 14 residues. Per germline, CDR1 SGHTA and CDR2 FQGTGA. Trimming left V 5 bases short and J 2 bases short, with 13 bases between.

The V and J genes are TRBV5-5 and TRBJ1-5; TRBD1 is a possible D gene (5 bases). Per the germline V gene, CDR1 is SGHKS and CDR2 is YYEKEE (reference sequence). V lost 4 bases to trimming and J lost 1 base, with 18 bases between them. The CDR3 is made up of 17 amino acids. The CDR3 is CASSTDRGAGSNQPQHF. In DNA form, the CDR3 reads TGTGCCAGCAGCACAGATCGAGGTGCAGGGAGCAATCAGCCCCAGCATTTT.

In regard to this clonotype: It is unclear where the CDR3 begins or ends on the DNA, so no DNA is shown, and the CDR3 is as TCRdb lists it. The J gene is TRBJ1-2, the V gene TRBV7-3; the listed D gene, TRBD1, was not tested against the DNA. The CDR3 is 16 amino acids long, termini counted. The germline gives CDR1 SGHTA, CDR2 FQGTGA. CDR3 residues: CASSRLQGEAFFGYTF.

The V call is TRBV5-1, the J call TRBJ2-3; D perhaps matches TRBD1 (6 bases). Germline values: CDR1 SGHRS, CDR2 YFSETQ. Deletions cut 3 bases from V and 14 bases from J, with 16 bases between. This CDR3 region has 12 residues. CDR3 in DNA: TGCGCCAGCAGCTACGGACCAGGGGACCGGTATTTT. Encoded protein: CASSYGPGDRYF. Complete variable domain (other parts from reference TRBV5-1 and TRBJ2-3): KAGVTQTPRYLIKTRGQQVTLSCSPISGHRSVSWYQQTPGQGLQFLFEYFSETQRNKGNFPGRFSGRQFSNSRSEMNVSTLELGDSALYLCASSYGPGDRYFGPGTRLTVL.

V gene TRBV19 combines with J gene TRBJ1-5, with 8 bases identical to TRBD1. The CDR3 has 14 amino acids. Germline lookup yields CDR1 LNHDA and CDR2 SQIVND (reference sequence). J gave up 7 bases and V 5 bases, and 7 bases lay outside the gene matches. CDR3 bases: TGTGCCAGTAGTCAGGACAGGGACGGACAGCCCCAGCATTTT. Protein product: CASSQDRDGQPQHF.

Of note for this clonotype: A read error may produce the germline difference seen at one junction end. The chain has TRBV4-3 and TRBJ2-3, with TRBD1 as a possible D gene (6 bases). CDR1 and CDR2 (germline): LGHNA, YSLEER. There are 15 residues in the CDR3. The CDR3 region is CASSQEAGDRDTQYF. CDR3 nucleotides: TGCGCCAGCAGCCAAGAGGCAGGGGATAGAGATACACAGTATTTT.

The chain is built from TRBV11-2 and TRBJ2-7; D ambiguous. Between the trimmed V and J ends, which lost 5 bases and 0 bases, there was a span of 17 bases. This CDR3 region has 16 residues. Germline CDR1 and CDR2: SGHAT and FQNNGV. CDR3 nucleotide sequence: TGTGCCAGCAGCCTTCGGCCGTACGAGAGCTCCTACGAGCAGTACTTC. It encodes CASSLRPYESSYEQYF.

On this clonotype: One junction end does not reproduce the germline sequence, and a read error may be involved. The chain joins TRBV19 to TRBJ2-7; D could derive from TRBD1 or TRBD2 (5 bases each). Germline V gene data show CDR1 as LNHDA and CDR2 as SQIVND (reference sequence). The CDR3 sequence is 15 residues long. The CDR3 bases are TGCACCGCCCAGACAGCGAGCGGCGGCTCCTACGAGCAGTACTTC. This gives the protein CTAQTASGGSYEQYF.

The V gene is TRBV7-8, the J gene TRBJ2-7; weak D call: TRBD2 (6 bases). Trimming took 6 bases from V and 6 from J, leaving 27 bases between them. The CDR3 spans 17 residues. Germline lookup yields CDR1 SGHVS and CDR2 FQNEAQ. The CDR3 DNA reads TGTGCCAGCAGTCAACCCCCGGTAGGAGGGGCGCGTATCGAGCAGTACTTC. Its translation is CASSQPPVGGARIEQYF.

About this clonotype itself: The junction departs from the called germline gene at one end, perhaps through a read error. V and J are TRBV7-2 and TRBJ1-5, with 8 bases that match TRBD1. Germline CDR1 is SGHTA and CDR2 is FQGNSA. CDR3 length: 17 residues. DNA for the CDR3: TGTGCCACCAGCTTAGAAGGGACAGGCGCCAAGACCCAGCCCCAGCATTTT. Amino acid sequence: CATSLEGTGAKTQPQHF.

The V call is TRBV3-1, the J call TRBJ2-5, with 8 bases lining up with TRBD2. This CDR3 contains 16 residues. In germline, CDR1 is LGHDT, CDR2 YNNKEL (reference sequence). V gave up 7 bases and J gave up 5 bases; unmatched junction bases: 15. CDR3 in amino acids: CASTSGKRGIPETQYF. CDR3 DNA sequence: TGTGCCAGCACGAGTGGGAAGCGGGGGATCCCGGAGACCCAGTACTTC.

This clonotype occurred once. This chain connects TRBV13 to TRBJ1-2; D may be TRBD1 (6 bases). V lost 7 bases and J lost 7, with 19 bases in between. The CDR3 consists of 14 residues. The germline gives CDR1 PRHDT, CDR2 FYEKMQ (reference sequence). The CDR3 spells CASIVRGVAGGYTF. The DNA for the CDR3 is TGTGCCAGCATTGTGAGGGGGGTTGCTGGTGGCTACACCTTC.

There are many counts of this clonotype. This chain links TRBV7-8 with TRBJ1-1; tentative D call: TRBD1 (5 bases). Germline assignment: CDR1 SGHVS and CDR2 FQNEAQ. The V and J ends lost 1 base and 1 base respectively, with 10 bases between them. This CDR3 is 15 amino acids long. CDR3 sequence reads: CASSLVTAGNTEAFF. The CDR3, as DNA: TGTGCCAGCAGCTTAGTGACAGCGGGGAACACTGAAGCTTTCTTT.

The genes are TRBV20-1 and TRBJ1-1, with a possible D match to TRBD1 (5 bases). CDR1 and CDR2 (germline): DFQATT, SNEGSKA (reference sequence). This CDR3 comprises 13 residues. Trimming pared 1 base from V and 9 bases from J, leaving 15 bases between. The CDR3 bases are TGCAGTGCTAGAGTTGTAGGGACGAACAAAGCTTTCTTT. Translated, it gives CSARVVGTNKAFF.

The chain employs TRBV5-1 and TRBJ1-5, with a tentative D call TRBD1 (5 bases). Per germline, CDR1 SGHRS and CDR2 YFSETQ. The CDR3 is 14 amino acids. The V end lost 0 bases, the J end lost 6 bases, and 10 bases lay between the germline ends. DNA of the CDR3: TGCGCCAGCAGCTTGGTGCGGGGCCCTCAGCCCCAGCATTTT. It translates to CASSLVRGPQPQHF.

This clonotype was found many times. V and J are TRBV12-3 or TRBV12-4 and TRBJ2-7; tentative D call: TRBD1 (6 bases). Trimming stripped 2 bases from V and 5 bases from J, with 13 bases between. CDR3 size: 14 residues. CDR3 DNA: TGTGCCAGCAGTTTAAACAGGGCGGGTAACGAGCAGTACTTC. Translation gives CASSLNRAGNEQYF.

Points on this clonotype: The CDR3 does not end in the conserved phenylalanine or tryptophan, so this is likely a read error. The DNA is left out, because the CDR3 cannot be placed on it with certainty; the CDR3 is given as TCRdb lists it. The chain couples TRBV7-2 to TRBJ2-7; no DNA check was done on the table's D call, TRBD1. The CDR3 has 13 residues if both end residues are counted. Germline V CDR1 and CDR2: SGHTA, FQGNSA. The CDR3 sequence is CASSTGGGNEPYS.

The gene calls are TRBV11-2 and TRBJ1-6; 7 positions agree with TRBD1. Germline V CDR1 and CDR2: SGHAT, FQNNGV. With V trimmed by 4 bases and J by 9 bases, 9 bases remained unmatched. The CDR3 totals 15 residues. The CDR3, as DNA: TGTGCCAGCAGCTATCCGCAGGGGGGTGGTTCACCCCTCCACTTT. This codes for CASSYPQGGGSPLHF.

This clonotype was detected only a few times. This sequence may be a read error, since a much larger clone differs from it by one base. This chain joins TRBV7-2 and TRBJ2-7; a weak D match, TRBD1 (7 bases). Trimming left V 5 bases short and J 2 bases short, with 19 bases between. The CDR3 totals 16 residues. Germline-derived CDR1 and CDR2 are SGHTA and FQGNSA. CDR3 coding DNA: TGTGCCAGCAGCCACCGAGAGACAGGGAGGACCTACGAGCAGTACTTC. Its protein is CASSHRETGRTYEQYF.

Comments on this clonotype: The missing conserved phenylalanine or tryptophan at the end of this CDR3 makes a read error likely. The chain is built from TRBV2 and TRBJ1-1, with TRBD1 identical over 7 bases. The CDR3 spans 13 residues. The V gene end was trimmed by 6 bases and the J gene end by 3 bases; junction bases not matched to a gene: 4. Germline loops: CDR1 SNHLY, CDR2 FYNNEI. CDR3 residues: CASSSDRYTEAFS. CDR3 nucleotides: TGTGCCAGCAGCTCGGACAGGTACACTGAAGCTTTCTCT.